This T cell receptor (beta chain) originates from a study of T cell repertoires in cytomegalovirus infection. Study at large: Use of recently identified HLA-C-restricted and well-studied HLA-B-restricted CMV epitopes was part of the study. CMV infection and matching HLA type were both indicated by public TCR beta signatures.

General observations from the study: The ex vivo response was dominated by HLA-C-restricted CMV-specific TCR beta clonotypes. Carriers of CMV and the relevant HLA type were discriminated by public TCR beta frequency.

This clonotype was observed a few times. The antigen is unknown. A single record per CDR3 protein comes from TCRdb applying MiXCR to the reads. The sample shows hundreds of thousands of distinct CDR3 sequences, about 33% of them seen only once. Sequences were derived from cultured CD8+ T cells from PBMCs, sampled from culture after CMV antigen stimulation. The clonotype originates from a human donor in good health (CMV status not recorded). Some clones in this sample may be carry-over from other donors' samples.

CDR3 sequence (DNA): TGTGCCAGCAGCCAATGGGGGACAAACGTGAATGAGCAGTTCTTC. Translated, it gives CASSQWGTNVNEQFF. The chain carries TRBV14 and TRBJ2-1; tentative D call: TRBD1 (6 bases). CDR3 size: 15 residues. The V end lost 2 bases, the J end lost 7 bases, and 15 bases lay between the germline ends. CDR1 and CDR2 (germline): SGHDN, FVKESK.